One sample yielded the 16 T cell receptor beta chains listed below, sequenced in a study of blood T cells in healthy people across ages. The second PCR ran about 6 to 11 cycles with a sample-barcoded 5' primer and J-beta primers. MiXCR, applied by TCRdb to the 5' RACE reads, yields one record per CDR3 protein. The data show 750,000 to 850,000 distinct CDR3 sequences, 25% seen once. The same sample was also studied in work on T cells of mothers and their children.

The material sequenced was blood. The receptors here all came from a boy between 5 and 17 years old in good health.

This clonotype was observed many times. The chain employs TRBV5-1 and TRBJ2-5; either TRBD1 or TRBD2 may supply D (6 bases each). The germline V and J ends were trimmed by 0 bases and 4 bases, with 10 bases remaining between them. CDR3 length: 14 residues. Germline loops: CDR1 SGHRS, CDR2 YFSETQ. In DNA form, the CDR3 reads TGCGCCAGCAGCTTGGAAGGGGGAGGAGAGACCCAGTACTTC. Protein: CASSLEGGGETQYF.

The chain is built from TRBV28 and TRBJ2-7; D unclear. Germline V lookup: CDR1 MDHEN, CDR2 SYDVKM. The CDR3 is made up of 15 amino acids. V was shortened by 5 bases and J by 2 bases, with 16 bases between the two germline ends. CDR3 in amino acids: CASSPWASIAYEQYF. Here the CDR3 DNA reads TGTGCCAGCAGTCCCTGGGCCAGCATAGCCTACGAGCAGTACTTC.

This chain joins TRBV28 and TRBJ2-6; 8 nucleotides agree with TRBD2. V lost 3 bases and J lost 4; bases outside the gene matches: 8. Germline values: CDR1 MDHEN, CDR2 SYDVKM. The CDR3 is 17 amino acids. The CDR3 nucleotides read TGTGCCAGCAGTTTCCGCGGGGGGTTCTCCGGGGCCAACGTCCTGACTTTC. The encoded protein is CASSFRGGFSGANVLTF.

The chain is built from TRBV10-3 and TRBJ2-3, with unresolved D. The CDR3 has 14 amino acids. Deletions cut 0 bases from V and 1 base from J, with 5 bases between. Germline assignment: CDR1 ENHRY and CDR2 SYGVKD. The CDR3 loop reads CAISESTGTDTQYF. The CDR3 DNA follows: TGTGCCATCAGTGAGTCGACGGGCACAGATACGCAGTATTTT.

This clonotype was counted a single time. This chain joins TRBV3-1 and TRBJ2-1, with D uncertain. The germline CDR1 and CDR2 sequences are LGHDT and YNNKEL (reference sequence). Deletions cut 3 bases from V and 2 bases from J, with 14 bases between. The CDR3 is 16 residues long. CDR3 sequence: CASSQVLSRTYNEQFF. DNA for the CDR3: TGTGCCAGCAGCCAGGTTCTATCCCGGACCTACAATGAGCAGTTCTTC.

This clonotype was seen a handful of times. The chain uses TRBV2 and TRBJ2-7; perhaps TRBD1 as D (5 bases). The length of the CDR3 is 13 residues. V gave up 1 base and J gave up 2 bases, with 6 bases separating them. Germline V lookup: CDR1 SNHLY, CDR2 FYNNEI. The CDR3 here is CASSEGRAYEQYF. The CDR3 DNA is TGTGCCAGCAGTGAAGGCAGGGCCTACGAGCAGTACTTC.

The genes are TRBV28 and TRBJ2-5; D remains unclear. Germline loops: CDR1 MDHEN, CDR2 SYDVKM. V lost 6 bases and J 5 bases, leaving 16 bases between the germline ends. The CDR3 runs 14 residues. The CDR3, as DNA: TGTGCCAGCAGCTTGTGGAGAGGTGGCGAGACCCAGTACTTC. This encodes CASSLWRGGETQYF.

The gene calls are TRBV7-2 and TRBJ2-7, with D perhaps TRBD1 or TRBD2 (6 bases each). The J call is in doubt because the DNA end fits TRBJ2-5 better. The V gene's germline CDR1 is SGHTA and CDR2 FQGNSA. CDR3 length: 16 residues. CDR3 DNA sequence: TGTGCCAGCAAACATGGGGGGCGGCGGGACCAAGAGACCCAGTACTTC. Its protein is CASKHGGRRDQETQYF.

This clonotype was detected only a few times. The germline gene is not matched at one end of the junction; a read error may be the cause. The chain combines TRBV4-1 with TRBJ2-1, with TRBD1 matching 11 bases. The CDR3 runs to 15 residues. Per germline, CDR1 MGHRA and CDR2 YSYEKL. CDR3 bases: TGCGCCAGCAGCGAAGATATCGGGACAGGGGGTGAGCAGTTCTTC. This gives the protein CASSEDIGTGGEQFF.

This chain connects TRBV9 to TRBJ2-5; 7 positions agree with TRBD1. CDR1 is SGDLS and CDR2 is YYNGEE in the germline V gene. The V segment lost 3 bases and the J segment 5 bases; nucleotides outside the gene matches: 4. This CDR3 region has 13 residues. CDR3 sequence reads: CASSETGTETQYF. In DNA, the CDR3 is TGTGCCAGCAGCGAGACAGGGACGGAGACCCAGTACTTC.

The V gene is TRBV29-1, the J gene TRBJ2-7, with 7 bases matching TRBD1. The CDR3 extends over 14 amino acids. V lost 0 bases, J lost 1 base, and 3 bases stayed unmatched. Germline V CDR1 and CDR2: SQVTM, ANQGSEA. CDR3 protein: CSVEDRDSSYEQYF. The CDR3, as DNA: TGCAGCGTTGAAGATCGGGACAGTTCCTACGAGCAGTACTTC.

Only a few counts were recorded for this clonotype. The V and J genes are TRBV19 and TRBJ2-7, with TRBD2 matching 12 bases. This CDR3 region has 17 residues. J gave up 3 bases and V 5 bases, and 11 bases lay outside the gene matches. Germline loops: CDR1 LNHDA, CDR2 SQIVND (reference sequence). In DNA, the CDR3 is TGTGCCAGTAGTGCCACCCTACTAGCGGGAGGCATCTACGAGCAGTACTTC. It specifies CASSATLLAGGIYEQYF. Together with reference TRBV19 and TRBJ2-7, the CDR3 gives the full variable domain: DGGITQSPKYLFRKEGQNVTLSCEQNLNHDAMYWYRQDPGQGLRLIYYSQIVNDFQKGDIAEGYSVSREKKESFPLTVTSAQKNPTAFYLCASSATLLAGGIYEQYFGPGTRLTVT.

This clonotype was recorded many times. The gene calls are TRBV11-3 and TRBJ2-1; TRBD2 aligns across 9 bases. The J segment lost 12 bases and the V segment lost 4 bases, leaving 10 bases of the junction unmatched. This CDR3 region has 14 residues. The germline CDR1 and CDR2 sequences are SGHNT and YENEEA. This chain's CDR3 is CASSSNEGLARQFF. The DNA for the CDR3 is TGTGCCAGCAGCTCAAACGAAGGACTAGCGAGGCAGTTCTTC. Looking up the rest from reference TRBV11-3 and TRBJ2-1 gives the full variable domain: EAGVVQSPRYKIIEKKQPVAFWCNPISGHNTLYWYLQNLGQGPELLIRYENEEAVDDSQLPKDRFSAERLKGVDSTLKIQPAELGDSAVYLCASSSNEGLARQFFGPGTRLTVL.

The V gene is TRBV9, the J gene TRBJ2-5; TRBD2 is a possible D gene (6 bases). Trimming left V 0 bases short and J 4 bases short, with 13 bases between. The CDR3 runs 15 residues. Germline CDR1 reads SGDLS; CDR2 reads YYNGEE. CDR3 in amino acids: CASSVGTGVGETQYF. CDR3 DNA sequence: TGTGCCAGCAGCGTAGGAACGGGAGTCGGAGAGACCCAGTACTTC.

This clonotype occurred once. This chain links TRBV19 with TRBJ2-4; D ambiguous. The germline V gene has CDR1 LNHDA and CDR2 SQIVND (reference sequence). This CDR3 has 14 residues. Trimming left V 3 bases short and J 4 bases short, with 10 bases between. The CDR3 is CASSMGFGKNIQYF. CDR3 nucleotide sequence: TGTGCCAGTAGTATGGGATTCGGGAAAAACATTCAGTACTTC.

This clonotype was detected a few times. This rearrangement joins TRBV10-3 to TRBJ2-7; D unclear. V shed 2 bases and J shed 1 base, with 6 bases lying between them. Germline CDR1 is ENHRY and CDR2 is SYGVKD. There are 13 residues in the CDR3. The CDR3 DNA sequence: TGTGCCATCAGTGAGGCCCCGTCCTACGAGCAGTACTTC. Amino acid sequence: CAISEAPSYEQYF.